The 25 T cell receptor beta chains below come from one sample, sequenced in a study of T-cell memory formation after mild COVID-19. TCRdb reprocessed the 5' RACE reads via MiXCR and lists one record per CDR3 protein. The sample comprises 350,000 to 450,000 distinct CDR3 sequences, 13% to 15% of which are singletons, and around 22% rests with the top ten. Sequencing input: PBMCs or a T cell subset sorted from them (not recorded which). The source is a man aged 18 to 29 who had mild COVID-19 (a few samples of this study predate the infection). Cell type and time point are not known.

The rearrangement links TRBV4-2 to TRBJ1-2; D remains ambiguous. V was pared by 1 base and J by 2 bases, with 8 bases between. Germline assignment: CDR1 LGHNA and CDR2 YNFKEQ. The CDR3 runs to 14 residues. The CDR3 region is CASSQAELNYGYTF. As DNA, the CDR3 is TGTGCCAGCAGCCAAGCGGAGTTAAACTATGGCTACACCTTC.

The chain has TRBV2 and TRBJ2-7, with 8 nucleotides matching TRBD2. The germline V gene encodes CDR1 SNHLY and CDR2 FYNNEI. The CDR3 covers 15 residues. The V segment lost 6 bases and the J segment 4 bases; nucleotides outside the gene matches: 11. In DNA, the CDR3 is TGTGCCAGCAGCAGAGCCGGCGGGGGGATTTACGAGCAGTACTTC. Its translation is CASSRAGGGIYEQYF.

This clonotype appeared a few times. The chain is built from TRBV6-5 and TRBJ1-2, with TRBD1 as a possible D gene (5 bases). Trimming cost V 2 bases and J 7 bases, with 11 bases left between them. Germline assignment: CDR1 MNHEY and CDR2 SVGAGI. This CDR3 spans 13 amino acids. The CDR3 is CASSYNGGVGYTF. In nucleotides, the CDR3 is TGTGCCAGCAGTTACAACGGGGGGGTTGGCTACACCTTC.

This chain connects TRBV4-3 to TRBJ1-2; TRBD1 is a possible D gene (5 bases). Germline CDR1 and CDR2: LGHNA and YSLEER. The CDR3 spans 17 residues. V gave up 1 base and J gave up 5 bases, with 20 bases separating them. CDR3 in DNA: TGCGCCAGCAGCCAAGCAGCGGAAGGGGTTGTAGGGTATGGCTACACCTTC. As protein: CASSQAAEGVVGYGYTF.

In its sample, this clonotype was seen many times. J is TRBJ2-1 and V is TRBV27; D call uncertain. This CDR3 is 15 amino acids long. Germline values: CDR1 MNHEY, CDR2 SMNVEV (reference sequence). V dropped 1 base and J dropped 8 bases, with 15 bases sitting between them. CDR3 sequence (DNA): TGTGCCAGCAGTTTATGGTCGGTAAGCCGGCATGAGCAGTTCTTC. Its translation is CASSLWSVSRHEQFF.

This clonotype was observed a few times. V and J are TRBV5-6 and TRBJ2-7, with 8 bases identical to TRBD1. The CDR3 extends over 15 amino acids. Looked up from germline, CDR1 is SGHDT and CDR2 is YYEEEE. V shed 3 bases, J shed 3 bases, and the junction held 8 bases outside the gene matches. The CDR3 region has the DNA TGTGCCAGCAGCTCGCAGGGGACAGGTTACTACGAGCAGTACTTC. This translates into CASSSQGTGYYEQYF. The full variable domain, in which reference TRBV5-6 and TRBJ2-7 provide the parts outside the CDR3, is DAGVTQSPTHLIKTRGQQVTLRCSPKSGHDTVSWYQQALGQGPQFIFQYYEEEERQRGNFPDRFSGHQFPNYSSELNVNALLLGDSALYLCASSSQGTGYYEQYFGPGTRLTVT.

This clonotype was detected a few times. This chain connects TRBV18 to TRBJ2-5; D assignment may be TRBD1 or TRBD2 (6 bases each). This CDR3 is built from 16 residues. From germline, CDR1 is KGHSH and CDR2 LQKENI. The V gene lost 4 bases and the J gene lost 1 base, with 16 bases spanning the gap. CDR3 nucleotides: TGTGCCAGCTCACGAAAACAAGGGGGGCTCCAAGAGACCCAGTACTTC. The encoded protein is CASSRKQGGLQETQYF.

This clonotype was picked up many times. The V and J genes are TRBV5-4 and TRBJ2-3; D uncertain. This CDR3 has 13 residues. From germline, CDR1 is SGHNT and CDR2 YYREEE (reference sequence). Deletions cut 1 base from V and 3 bases from J, with 6 bases between. In DNA form, the CDR3 reads TGTGCCAGCAGCTTGAGGGTAACAGATACGCAGTATTTT. Its translation is CASSLRVTDTQYF.

A few counts support this clonotype. The gene calls are TRBV7-8 and TRBJ2-7; D possibly matches TRBD1 or TRBD2 (5 bases each). CDR3 length equals 14 residues. Germline V gene lookup returns CDR1 SGHVS and CDR2 FQNEAQ. V gave up 5 bases and J gave up 2 bases, with 13 bases separating them. This chain's CDR3 is CASSLWGSTYEQYF. The CDR3 region has the DNA TGTGCCAGCAGCCTTTGGGGGTCCACCTACGAGCAGTACTTC.

This clonotype occurred a few times. The chain has TRBV20-1 and TRBJ2-3; D remains unclear. V lost 1 base to trimming and J lost 9 bases, with 11 bases between them. This CDR3 comprises 12 residues. Germline V CDR1 and CDR2: DFQATT, SNEGSKA (reference sequence). The CDR3 sequence is CSARARARTQYF. Written as DNA, the CDR3 is TGCAGTGCTAGAGCCAGAGCGAGGACGCAGTATTTT.

This clonotype was counted only a few times. The chain is built from TRBV12-3 or TRBV12-4 and TRBJ2-7, with 7 bases that match TRBD2. The J segment lost 3 bases and the V segment lost 2 bases, leaving 1 base of the junction unmatched. The CDR3 has 13 residues. Here the CDR3 reads CASSLRDYYEQYF. CDR3 coding DNA: TGTGCCAGCAGTTTAAGGGACTACTACGAGCAGTACTTC.

The table lists this clonotype with a few counts. This chain joins TRBV7-3 and TRBJ2-2; either TRBD1 or TRBD2 may supply D (7 bases each). The CDR3 runs to 14 residues. The germline V gene encodes CDR1 SGHTA and CDR2 FQGTGA. Trimming cost V 6 bases and J 6 bases, with 14 bases left between them. The CDR3 reads CASRSPGGAGELFF. CDR3 DNA sequence: TGTGCCAGCAGGTCCCCAGGGGGGGCCGGGGAGCTGTTTTTT.

This clonotype has a handful of counts. The rearrangement uses TRBV5-6 and TRBJ1-3; D not resolved. Germline CDR1 reads SGHDT; CDR2 reads YYEEEE. The CDR3 length is 15 residues. V was clipped by 2 bases and J by 0 bases, with 9 bases between them. The CDR3 DNA follows: TGTGCCAGCAGCTTACCCCTGGGCTCTGGAAACACCATATATTTT. Amino acids: CASSLPLGSGNTIYF.

The chain links TRBV6-6 to TRBJ2-3; D call uncertain. CDR1 and CDR2 (germline): MNHNY, SVGAGI (reference sequence). Trimming cost V 7 bases and J 4 bases, with 18 bases left between them. This CDR3 is built from 15 residues. CDR3 region: CASTQLVGSADTQYF. As DNA, the CDR3 is TGTGCCAGCACCCAATTAGTGGGATCGGCAGATACGCAGTATTTT.

V gene TRBV5-4 combines with J gene TRBJ1-2; D is unresolved. Germline V CDR1 and CDR2: SGHNT, YYREEE (reference sequence). Deletions cut 2 bases from V and 13 bases from J, with 15 bases between. This CDR3 region has 12 residues. CDR3 residues: CASSFYRQSATF. In DNA form, the CDR3 reads TGTGCCAGCAGCTTTTATCGGCAGTCAGCCACCTTC.

This clonotype was counted only a few times. The chain is built from TRBV4-2 and TRBJ2-7; D gene uncertain. V lost 0 bases, J lost 2 bases, and 11 bases lay in between. CDR1 and CDR2 (germline): LGHNA, YNFKEQ. This CDR3 is built from 15 residues. The CDR3 DNA reads as TGTGCCAGCAGCCAAGATTGGGTCAGTACCTACGAGCAGTACTTC. Protein sequence: CASSQDWVSTYEQYF.

J is TRBJ2-3 and V is TRBV4-3, with TRBD2 matching over 9 bases. This CDR3 has 18 amino acids. V was pared by 0 bases and J by 0 bases, with 7 bases of the junction left unmatched. Germline assignment: CDR1 LGHNA and CDR2 YSLEER. The CDR3 nucleotides read TGCGCCAGCAGCCAAGATCCCCCTAGCGGGGCAAGCACAGATACGCAGTATTTT. It is translated as CASSQDPPSGASTDTQYF.

CDR3 residues: CATRRGFTDTQYF. In DNA, the CDR3 is TGTGCCACCAGGAGGGGCTTCACAGATACGCAGTATTTT. The rearrangement links TRBV15 to TRBJ2-3; D tentatively reads TRBD1 or TRBD2 (5 bases each). This CDR3 has 13 amino acids. Trimming removed 6 bases at V and 2 bases at J, with 9 bases between. In germline, CDR1 is LNHNV, CDR2 YYDKDF (reference sequence).

The chain uses TRBV12-3 or TRBV12-4 and TRBJ1-6; TRBD1 aligns across 7 bases. The J segment lost 8 bases and the V segment lost 5 bases, leaving 6 bases of the junction unmatched. This CDR3 has 14 amino acids. The CDR3 here is CASSHDRADSPLHF. In DNA, the CDR3 is TGTGCCAGCAGTCACGACAGGGCGGATTCACCCCTCCACTTT.

This clonotype has more than one count but fewer than ten. V is TRBV6-5 and J is TRBJ2-7, with D possibly TRBD2 on 6 matching bases. The CDR3 totals 13 residues. Germline lookup yields CDR1 MNHEY and CDR2 SVGAGI. Trimming removed 4 bases at V and 6 bases at J, with 13 bases between. The CDR3, as DNA: TGTGCCAGCAGTTTGACTAGGGTGGGCGAGCAGTACTTC. It specifies CASSLTRVGEQYF.

The table lists this clonotype with many counts. This chain uses TRBV25-1 with TRBJ2-7, with D perhaps TRBD2 (5 bases). V lost 2 bases to trimming and J lost 3 bases, with 14 bases between them. Germline values: CDR1 MGHDK, CDR2 SYGVNS. CDR3 length: 15 residues. CDR3 coding DNA: TGTGCCAGCAGTGAAGTTCGGGATGGCCTCTACGAGCAGTACTTC. It translates to CASSEVRDGLYEQYF.

The table lists this clonotype with a few counts. J is TRBJ1-1 and V is TRBV9; 9 bases are shared with TRBD1. V shed 4 bases, J shed 3 bases, and the junction held 4 bases outside the gene matches. The germline V gene has CDR1 SGDLS and CDR2 YYNGEE. This CDR3 region has 14 residues. The CDR3 DNA sequence: TGTGCCAGCAGCACCAGGACAGGGGACACTGAAGCTTTCTTT. Its protein product is CASSTRTGDTEAFF.

The chain is built from TRBV6-5 and TRBJ1-1; D gene uncertain. Germline assignment: CDR1 MNHEY and CDR2 SVGAGI. The CDR3 is 14 residues long. Trimming cost V 2 bases and J 0 bases, with 7 bases left between them. The CDR3 DNA reads TGTGCCAGCAGTTACCGCCAGATGAACACTGAAGCTTTCTTT. It encodes CASSYRQMNTEAFF.

V is TRBV24-1 and J is TRBJ2-5, with D possibly being TRBD1 or TRBD2 (5 bases each). Per the germline V gene, CDR1 is KGHDR and CDR2 is SFDVKD. With 4 bases removed from V and 2 bases from J, the gap between germline ends came to 13 bases. This CDR3 has 15 residues. The CDR3 region is CATSETTRGQETQYF. The CDR3 DNA reads TGTGCCACCAGTGAGACAACTAGGGGACAAGAGACCCAGTACTTC.

In this sample, this clonotype turned up many times. The rearrangement joins TRBV27 to TRBJ2-1; no reliable D call. Germline V CDR1 and CDR2: MNHEY, SMNVEV (reference sequence). The ends were cut back, 5 bases at V and 5 bases at J, with 7 bases in the middle. The CDR3 is 12 residues long. CDR3 in DNA: TGTGCCAGCAGTCACAACAACAATGAGCAGTTCTTC. This translates into CASSHNNNEQFF.